This is a list of T cell receptor beta chains from one sample in a study of T cell responses to AZD1222 COVID-19 vaccine. Sequencing was performed with immunoSEQ multiplex PCR; in TCRdb, only in-frame clones are kept and a portion is missing. The sample lists 85,000 to 120,000 clones; 90% were seen once. The specimen comprised peripheral blood, sampled 28 days after the second AZD1222 dose. Source of these receptors: an adult who received the AZD1222 COVID-19 vaccine. Each CDR3 is given with its conserved first and last residue. Clone size, where shown, is once, few, many, or a class for clones that have expanded.

j_call: TRBJ2-1; clone_size: once; v_call: TRBV30; cdr3_aa: CAWSSDGYNEQFF
j_call: TRBJ2-2; clone_size: -; v_call: TRBV7-2; cdr3_aa: CASSLSVVRAGELFF
j_call: TRBJ1-5; clone_size: -; v_call: TRBV6-5; cdr3_aa: CASSSAVSANQPQHF
j_call: TRBJ2-1; clone_size: -; v_call: TRBV10-3; cdr3_aa: CAISEMNEQFF
j_call: TRBJ2-2; clone_size: -; v_call: TRBV2; cdr3_aa: CASNLGTVHTGELFF
j_call: TRBJ2-3; clone_size: -; v_call: TRBV7-2; cdr3_aa: CASSLERTTPPFF
j_call: TRBJ2-7; clone_size: once; v_call: TRBV11-3; cdr3_aa: CASSLGPNYEQYF
j_call: TRBJ1-1; clone_size: -; v_call: TRBV7-8; cdr3_aa: CASSRNMNTEAFF
j_call: TRBJ2-7; clone_size: -; v_call: TRBV9; cdr3_aa: CASSVGADNTYEQYF
j_call: TRBJ2-3; clone_size: -; v_call: TRBV18; cdr3_aa: CASSPPSAREYDTQYF
j_call: TRBJ1-1; clone_size: once; v_call: TRBV5-4; cdr3_aa: CASSLFGAHTEAFF
j_call: TRBJ2-1; clone_size: -; v_call: TRBV19; cdr3_aa: CASSSTGNNEQFF
j_call: TRBJ1-3; clone_size: -; v_call: TRBV7-2; cdr3_aa: CASSLAPVGPLSGNTIYF
j_call: TRBJ1-5; clone_size: -; v_call: TRBV15; cdr3_aa: CATSSLRDNQPQHF
j_call: TRBJ2-1; clone_size: -; v_call: TRBV12-2; cdr3_aa: CASRPEGEQFF
j_call: TRBJ2-7; clone_size: -; v_call: TRBV14; cdr3_aa: CASSLSSYEQYF
j_call: TRBJ2-1; clone_size: -; v_call: TRBV3-1/TRBV3-2; cdr3_aa: CASSQPGLGRNEQFF
j_call: TRBJ1-1; clone_size: -; v_call: TRBV7-6; cdr3_aa: CASSPDSYLEAFF
j_call: TRBJ1-3; clone_size: -; v_call: TRBV19; cdr3_aa: CASSTTGHRNSGNTIYF
j_call: TRBJ2-1; clone_size: -; v_call: TRBV9; cdr3_aa: CASSGPLIGSYNEQFF
j_call: TRBJ1-5; clone_size: -; v_call: TRBV30; cdr3_aa: CAWSGGQRRQPQHF
j_call: TRBJ2-4; clone_size: -; v_call: TRBV4-3; cdr3_aa: CASSLRQGENIQYF
j_call: TRBJ2-7; clone_size: -; v_call: TRBV3-1/TRBV3-2; cdr3_aa: CASSTKKEASYEQYF
j_call: TRBJ2-7; clone_size: -; v_call: TRBV5-6; cdr3_aa: CASSPRGRATYEQYF
j_call: TRBJ1-3; clone_size: -; v_call: TRBV6-5; cdr3_aa: CASSYEPVFSGNTIYF
j_call: TRBJ2-3; clone_size: once; v_call: TRBV6-5; cdr3_aa: CASSYLGDTQYF
j_call: TRBJ1-1; clone_size: -; v_call: TRBV7-9; cdr3_aa: CASSVGNTEAFF
j_call: TRBJ2-7; clone_size: -; v_call: TRBV12-3/TRBV12-4; cdr3_aa: CASSLGRYYEQYF
j_call: TRBJ2-5; clone_size: -; v_call: TRBV15; cdr3_aa: CATSRGVREQETQYF